Here is one T cell receptor (beta chain) with its context. The antigen is undetermined. These data are taken from a study of T cells in tuberculosis. Whole-study results and caveats: Shorter CDR3-alpha in active tuberculosis partly drove smaller distances.

Described time point: new active TB diagnosis, blood taken before or within 7 days of starting treatment. J lost 5 bases, V lost 2 bases, and 19 bases had no gene match. The germline V gene has CDR1 SGDLS and CDR2 YYNGEE. The CDR3 contains 20 residues. Libraries were prepared by immunoSEQ multiplex PCR; TCRdb keeps only in-frame clonotypes and omits some of them. The sample lists tens of thousands of clones, about 85% seen once, with 15% in the top ten. This clonotype was obtained from an adult with tuberculosis. V and J are TRBV9 and TRBJ2-3; 11 nucleotides match TRBD2. The source material was PBMCs, sampled at tuberculosis diagnosis. Here the CDR3 DNA reads TGTGCCAGCAGCGTCGGAAAGGTTTTCATAGCGGGAGGGCGCAAAGATACGCAGTATTTT. Amino acid sequence: CASSVGKVFIAGGRKDTQYF.